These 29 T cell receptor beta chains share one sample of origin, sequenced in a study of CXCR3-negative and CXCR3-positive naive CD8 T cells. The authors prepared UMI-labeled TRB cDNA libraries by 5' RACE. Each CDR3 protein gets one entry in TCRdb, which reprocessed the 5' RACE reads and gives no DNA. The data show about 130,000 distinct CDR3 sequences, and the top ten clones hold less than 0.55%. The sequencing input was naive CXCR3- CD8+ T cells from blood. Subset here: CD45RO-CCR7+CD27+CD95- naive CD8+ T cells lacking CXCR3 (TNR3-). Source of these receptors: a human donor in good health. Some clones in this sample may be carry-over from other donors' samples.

The CDR3 region is CASSERPQGVKYGYTF. The rearrangement uses TRBV25-1 and TRBJ1-2; TCRdb reports TRBD1, a call that lacks DNA to check it against. Germline V gene lookup returns CDR1 MGHDK and CDR2 SYGVNS. The length of the CDR3 is 16 residues.

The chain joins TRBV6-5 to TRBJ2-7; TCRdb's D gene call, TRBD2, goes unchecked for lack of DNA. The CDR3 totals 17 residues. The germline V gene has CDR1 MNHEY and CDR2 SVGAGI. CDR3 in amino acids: CASSPGLAGGWGYEQYF.

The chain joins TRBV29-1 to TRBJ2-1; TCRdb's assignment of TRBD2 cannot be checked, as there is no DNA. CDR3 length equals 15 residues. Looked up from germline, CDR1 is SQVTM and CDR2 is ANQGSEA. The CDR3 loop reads CSVRGTSGGYNEQFF.

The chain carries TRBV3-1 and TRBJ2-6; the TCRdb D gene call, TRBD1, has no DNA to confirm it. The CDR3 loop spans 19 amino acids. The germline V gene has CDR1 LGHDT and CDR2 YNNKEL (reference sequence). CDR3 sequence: CASSPGGGGASSGANVLTF.

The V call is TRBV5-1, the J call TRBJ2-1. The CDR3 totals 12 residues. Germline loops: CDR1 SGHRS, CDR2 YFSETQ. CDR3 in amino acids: CASSLVSNEQFF.

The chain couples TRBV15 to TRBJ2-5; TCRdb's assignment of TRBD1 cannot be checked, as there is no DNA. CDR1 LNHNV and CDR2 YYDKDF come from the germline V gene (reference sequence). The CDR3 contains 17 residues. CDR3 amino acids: CATSRGFQGLGEETQYF.

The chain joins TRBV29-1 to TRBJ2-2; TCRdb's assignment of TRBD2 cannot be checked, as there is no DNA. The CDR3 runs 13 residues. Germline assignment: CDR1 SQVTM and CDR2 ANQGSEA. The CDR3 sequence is CSVFGGDTGELFF.

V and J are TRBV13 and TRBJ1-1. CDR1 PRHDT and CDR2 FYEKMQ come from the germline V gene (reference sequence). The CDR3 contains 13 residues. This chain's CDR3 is CASSPPMNTEAFF.

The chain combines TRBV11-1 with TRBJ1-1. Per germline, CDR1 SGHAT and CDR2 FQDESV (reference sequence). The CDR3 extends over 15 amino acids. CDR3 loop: CASSTSRGPNTEAFF.

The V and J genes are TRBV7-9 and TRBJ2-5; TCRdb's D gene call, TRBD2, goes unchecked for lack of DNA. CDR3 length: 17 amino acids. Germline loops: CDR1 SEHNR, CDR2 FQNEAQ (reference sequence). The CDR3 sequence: CASSLAMPGPRRETQYF.

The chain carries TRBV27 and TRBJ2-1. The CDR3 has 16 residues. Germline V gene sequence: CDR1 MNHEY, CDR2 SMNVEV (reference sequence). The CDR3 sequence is CASSLSGQTSYNEQFF.

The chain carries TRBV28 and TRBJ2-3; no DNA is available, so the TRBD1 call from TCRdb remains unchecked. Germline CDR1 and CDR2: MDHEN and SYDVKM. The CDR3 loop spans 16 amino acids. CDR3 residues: CASSPRGAGETDTQYF.

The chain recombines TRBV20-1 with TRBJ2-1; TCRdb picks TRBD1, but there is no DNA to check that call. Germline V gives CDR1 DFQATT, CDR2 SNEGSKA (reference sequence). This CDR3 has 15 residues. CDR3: CSALTLGQHDNEQFF.

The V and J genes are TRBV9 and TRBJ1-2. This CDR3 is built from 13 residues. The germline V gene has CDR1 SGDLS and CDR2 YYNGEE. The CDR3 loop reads CASSVVANYGYTF. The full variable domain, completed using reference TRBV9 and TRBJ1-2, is DSGVTQTPKHLITATGQRVTLRCSPRSGDLSVYWYQQSLDQGLQFLIQYYNGEERAKGNILERFSAQQFPDLHSELNLSSLELGDSALYFCASSVVANYGYTFGSGTRLTVV.

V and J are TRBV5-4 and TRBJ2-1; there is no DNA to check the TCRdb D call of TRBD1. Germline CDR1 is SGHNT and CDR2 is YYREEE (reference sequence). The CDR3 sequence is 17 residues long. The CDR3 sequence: CASSLGLQGTGYNEQFF.

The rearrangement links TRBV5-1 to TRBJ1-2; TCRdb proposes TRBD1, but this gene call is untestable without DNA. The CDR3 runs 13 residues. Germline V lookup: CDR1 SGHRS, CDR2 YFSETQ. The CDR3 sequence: CASSPDINYGYTF.

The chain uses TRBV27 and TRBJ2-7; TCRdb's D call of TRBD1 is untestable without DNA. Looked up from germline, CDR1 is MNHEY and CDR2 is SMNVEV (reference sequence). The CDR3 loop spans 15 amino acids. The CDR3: CASSLRTGGGYEQYF.

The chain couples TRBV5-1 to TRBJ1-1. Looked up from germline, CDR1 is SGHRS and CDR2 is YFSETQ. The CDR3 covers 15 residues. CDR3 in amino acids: CASSLAVTLGTEAFF.

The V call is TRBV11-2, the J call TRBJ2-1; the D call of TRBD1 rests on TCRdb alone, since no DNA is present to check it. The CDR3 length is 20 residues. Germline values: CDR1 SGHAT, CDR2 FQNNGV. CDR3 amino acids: CASSFLPGTGGRTIYNEQFF.

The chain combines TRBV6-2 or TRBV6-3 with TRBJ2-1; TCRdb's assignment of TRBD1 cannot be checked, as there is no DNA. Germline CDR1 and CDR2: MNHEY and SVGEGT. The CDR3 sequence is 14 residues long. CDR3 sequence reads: CASSPGGGPNEQFF.

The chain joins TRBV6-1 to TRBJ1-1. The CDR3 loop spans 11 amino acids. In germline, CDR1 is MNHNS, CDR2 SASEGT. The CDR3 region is CASRISVEAFF.

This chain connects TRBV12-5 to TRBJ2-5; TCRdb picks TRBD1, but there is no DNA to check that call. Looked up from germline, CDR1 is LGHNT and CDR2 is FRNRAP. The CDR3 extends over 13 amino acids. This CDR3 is CASGLQGRETQYF.

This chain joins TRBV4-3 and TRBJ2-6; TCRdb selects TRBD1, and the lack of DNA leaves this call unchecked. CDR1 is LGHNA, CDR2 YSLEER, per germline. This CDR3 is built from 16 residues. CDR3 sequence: CASSQTQGTGANVLTF.

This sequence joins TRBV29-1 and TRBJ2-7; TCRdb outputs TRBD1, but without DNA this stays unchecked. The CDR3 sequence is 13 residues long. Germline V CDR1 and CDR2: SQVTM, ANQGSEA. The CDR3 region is CSVQQTGSYEQYF.

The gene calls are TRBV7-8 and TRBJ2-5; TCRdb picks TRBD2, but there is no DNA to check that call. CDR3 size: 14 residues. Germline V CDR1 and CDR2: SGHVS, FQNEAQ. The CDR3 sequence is CASSLGWTKETQYF.

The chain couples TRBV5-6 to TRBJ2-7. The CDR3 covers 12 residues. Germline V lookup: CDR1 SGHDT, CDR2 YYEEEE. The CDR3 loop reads CASSFRSHEQYF. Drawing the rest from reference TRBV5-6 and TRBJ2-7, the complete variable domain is DAGVTQSPTHLIKTRGQQVTLRCSPKSGHDTVSWYQQALGQGPQFIFQYYEEEERQRGNFPDRFSGHQFPNYSSELNVNALLLGDSALYLCASSFRSHEQYFGPGTRLTVT.

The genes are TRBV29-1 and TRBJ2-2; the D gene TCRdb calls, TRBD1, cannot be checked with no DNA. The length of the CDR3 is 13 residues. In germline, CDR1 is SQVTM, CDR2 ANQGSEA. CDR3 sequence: CSVQGADTGELFF.

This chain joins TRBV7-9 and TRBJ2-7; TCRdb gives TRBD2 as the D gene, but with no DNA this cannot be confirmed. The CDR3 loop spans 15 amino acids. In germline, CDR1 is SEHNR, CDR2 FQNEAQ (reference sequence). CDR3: CASSLRTSGLYEQYF.

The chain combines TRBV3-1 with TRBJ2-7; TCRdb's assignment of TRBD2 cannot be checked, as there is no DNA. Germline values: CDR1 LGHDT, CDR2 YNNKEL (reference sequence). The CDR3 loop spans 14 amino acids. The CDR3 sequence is CASSPGLGTYEQYF.